This T cell receptor beta chain was sequenced in a study of blood T cell repertoires in COVID-19. Whole-study context: Acute-phase and convalescent COVID-19 samples originated in the United States, Italy and Spain. T cells, B-cell-depleted T cells, or PBMCs supplied cDNA or gDNA.

In the original workflow: Amplification with reference gene primers provided the estimates of nucleated cell counts. TCRdb's copy holds only in-frame clones and misses some; the assay was immunoSEQ multiplex PCR. V, J and clone size reflect that table, while D and trimming were determined from the DNA. The data hold about 100,000 clones, with 85% observed a single time. Deletions cut 3 bases from V and 4 bases from J, with 7 bases between. Per the germline V gene, CDR1 is SGHRS and CDR2 is YFSETQ. The CDR3 runs 12 residues. Sequenced material: peripheral blood. The source of this sequence is a man aged 45-65 years with active or convalescent COVID-19. V gene TRBV5-1 combines with J gene TRBJ1-1; D gene uncertain. In DNA form, the CDR3 reads TGCGCCAGCAGCTCAACGAGCACTGAAGCTTTCTTT. This codes for CASSSTSTEAFF.